A single sample is the source of the 4 T cell receptor beta chains below, sequenced in a study of response to subunit inactivated influenza vaccine. Each CDR3 protein is one row after TCRdb ran MiXCR on the RT-PCR reads. The profile shows about 480,000 distinct CDR3 sequences, over 10% of them singletons. The material was PBMCs from blood, obtained 40 to 50 days after vaccination. The receptors were sampled from a man aged 50 or older who received an inactivated influenza vaccine.

This sequence joins TRBV4-2 and TRBJ2-3; 14 nucleotides match TRBD2. From germline, CDR1 is LGHNA and CDR2 YNFKEQ. The CDR3 runs 18 residues. The trim removed 1 base at V and 6 bases at J, leaving 9 bases unmatched. The CDR3 DNA is TGTGCCAGCAGCCAAGGGGTGACTAGCGGGAGGGCAATGGATACGCAGTATTTT. It translates to CASSQGVTSGRAMDTQYF.

This clonotype was observed at least ten times. The V and J genes are TRBV5-1 and TRBJ1-5; D is perhaps TRBD1 (5 bases). In germline, CDR1 is SGHRS, CDR2 YFSETQ. This CDR3 is built from 15 residues. Trimming removed 0 bases from V and 1 base from J, with 8 bases in between. CDR3 DNA: TGCGCCAGCAGCTTGGGTCCAGGGAGCAATCAGCCCCAGCATTTT. Translated, it gives CASSLGPGSNQPQHF.

V gene TRBV20-1 combines with J gene TRBJ1-5; D not resolved. Germline V CDR1 and CDR2: DFQATT, SNEGSKA (reference sequence). V dropped 8 bases and J dropped 0 bases, with 14 bases sitting between them. The length of the CDR3 is 14 residues. Here the CDR3 DNA reads TGCAGTTCGGGCAGTCGAAATAGCAATCAGCCCCAGCATTTT. It yields the protein CSSGSRNSNQPQHF.

The chain uses TRBV27 and TRBJ2-5; a weak D match, TRBD2 (7 bases). Per the germline V gene, CDR1 is MNHEY and CDR2 is SMNVEV (reference sequence). Deletions cut 5 bases from V and 5 bases from J, with 21 bases between. The CDR3 is made up of 16 amino acids. The DNA for the CDR3 is TGTGCCAGCAGTCTATACAGGGAAGATAGCGGGGAGACCCAGTACTTC. Translation gives CASSLYREDSGETQYF.